The TCR delta chain described here comes from a study of Vδ1+ human thymocytes. Note on this clone: Its antigen remains unknown.

Alphabeta T cells were depleted, then CD3+ Vdelta1+ Vdelta2- thymocytes were FACS-sorted. Overall study findings and caveats: Despite high sort purity, approximately 21% of thymic T cell receptor delta sequences were Vdelta2. Donors shared many TRG clonotypes but few TRD clonotypes. The authors advised highly purified populations and single-cell validation. Thymic TRG and TRD repertoires appeared highly polyclonal.

The template was reverse-transcribed extracted RNA. Pooled V-gene forward primers with one constant-region reverse primer generated the CDR3 amplicons by multiplex PCR. TCRdb called clones anew from the multiplex PCR reads with CATT. The sample has more than 45,000 delta-chain clones, more than 13% seen once; the top ten hold over 0.35%. V was clipped by 1 base and J by 7 bases, with 28 bases between them. CDR3 size: 19 residues. CDR1 is TSWWSYY, CDR2 QGS, per germline. The chain couples TRDV1 to TRDJ1; D not resolved. This TCR was recovered from a girl less than two years old who had congenital heart surgery. Sequencing used Vdelta1+ gamma-delta thymocytes from the thymus. Sample subset: FACS-sorted CD3+ TCRalphabeta- TCRVdelta1+ TCRVdelta2- thymocytes. Written as DNA, the CDR3 is TGTGCTCTTGGGGAACGAGGTTCAATTACTCGGCCGGTTCTCGGTAAACTCATCTTT. Residues: CALGERGSITRPVLGKLIF.